The 14 T cell receptor beta chains listed next were all sequenced from one sample in a study of blood T cell repertoires in COVID-19. Assay used: immunoSEQ multiplex PCR; TCRdb lists only in-frame clones, some missing. In the table there are around 190,000 clones, around 86% of which are singletons. Sequences were obtained from PBMCs or T cells enriched from blood (not recorded which). These receptors originate from a man aged 40-49 years with acute COVID-19.

V gene TRBV5-1 combines with J gene TRBJ2-5; 8 bases fit TRBD2. The CDR3 is 14 residues long. V lost 3 bases to trimming and J lost 5 bases; unmatched junction nucleotides: 6. The V gene's germline CDR1 is SGHRS and CDR2 YFSETQ. The CDR3 DNA sequence: TGCGCCAGCAGCTCGGGACTAGAACTGGAGACCCAGTACTTC. Translated: CASSSGLELETQYF.

The DNA of the CDR3 is TGTGCCAGCAGCCATACTAGCGGGACACTCTACGAGCAGTACTTC. Residues: CASSHTSGTLYEQYF. The rearrangement joins TRBV3-1 (or the pseudogene TRBV3-2) to TRBJ2-7; 10 bases fit TRBD2. The CDR3 runs to 15 residues. The trim removed 3 bases at V and 3 bases at J, leaving 5 bases unmatched. CDR1 is LGHDT, CDR2 YNNKEL, per germline (reference sequence).

The DNA for the CDR3 is TGTGCCAGCAGTTCCGGGGCTCGACAGGGGGTAGGGGAAAAACTGTTTTTT. It yields the protein CASSSGARQGVGEKLFF. V gene TRBV28 combines with J gene TRBJ1-4; 9 bases fit TRBD1. After removal of 4 bases from V and 8 bases from J, the junction contained 14 bases not matched to a gene. CDR1 and CDR2 (germline): MDHEN, SYDVKM. CDR3 length: 17 residues.

The V call is TRBV27, the J call TRBJ2-7; 7 nucleotides align to TRBD1. Germline CDR1 reads MNHEY; CDR2 reads SMNVEV (reference sequence). There are 16 residues in the CDR3. The ends lost 3 bases at V and 2 bases at J; junction bases unmatched: 10. This CDR3 reads CASSFLSDRLAYEQYF. CDR3 bases: TGTGCCAGCAGTTTCCTGTCGGACAGGCTCGCCTACGAGCAGTACTTC.

The chain couples TRBV7-8 to TRBJ2-3, with 10 bases lining up with TRBD2. J gave up 8 bases and V 1 base, and 9 bases lay outside the gene matches. CDR3 size: 16 residues. Germline loops: CDR1 SGHVS, CDR2 FQNEAQ. The CDR3 protein is CASSLGLAGAWGTQYF. For the CDR3, the DNA is TGTGCCAGCAGCTTAGGTCTAGCGGGAGCCTGGGGTACGCAGTATTTT.

The V gene is TRBV2, the J gene TRBJ2-3; D gene uncertain. Deletions cut 3 bases from V and 6 bases from J, with 13 bases between. The CDR3 covers 14 residues. In germline, CDR1 is SNHLY, CDR2 FYNNEI. CDR3 DNA sequence: TGTGCCAGCAGTGACGTGTCCATTGCGGATACGCAGTATTTT. Its protein is CASSDVSIADTQYF. The full variable domain, with the rest looked up from reference TRBV2 and TRBJ2-3, is EPEVTQTPSHQVTQMGQEVILRCVPISNHLYFYWYRQILGQKVEFLVSFYNNEISEKSEIFDDQFSVERPDGSNFTLKIRSTKLEDSAMYFCASSDVSIADTQYFGPGTRLTVL.

The genes are TRBV5-5 and TRBJ1-5, with a tentative D call TRBD1 (5 bases). The CDR3 loop spans 15 amino acids. The V and J ends lost 3 bases and 2 bases respectively, with 12 bases between them. CDR1 and CDR2 from the germline V gene are SGHKS and YYEKEE (reference sequence). The CDR3 coding sequence is TGTGCCAGCAGCTCACGACGGGGGGGCAATCAGCCCCAGCATTTT. Residues: CASSSRRGGNQPQHF.

The chain is built from TRBV28 and TRBJ1-4; TRBD1 is a possible D gene (5 bases). V was cut by 1 base and J by 7 bases, with 13 bases left in between. CDR3 length equals 15 residues. CDR1 is MDHEN and CDR2 is SYDVKM in the germline V gene. Here the CDR3 DNA reads TGTGCCAGCAGTTTATTCGAACAGGAAGGTGAAAAACTGTTTTTT. The encoded protein is CASSLFEQEGEKLFF.

V usage is TRBV6-5 and J usage is TRBJ2-7; 7 positions agree with TRBD2. Germline CDR1 MNHEY, CDR2 SVGAGI. The CDR3 sequence is 13 residues long. Trimming took 7 bases from V and 3 from J; bases not matched to a gene: 6. CDR3 amino acids: CASNLAESYEQYF. Here the CDR3 DNA reads TGTGCCAGCAACCTAGCGGAAAGCTACGAGCAGTACTTC.

The genes are TRBV19 and TRBJ2-3, with a weak D call TRBD1 (6 bases). Germline CDR1 and CDR2: LNHDA and SQIVND (reference sequence). This CDR3 contains 15 residues. V was cut by 6 bases and J by 5 bases, with 18 bases left in between. The CDR3 here is CASRDPRGWGDTQYF. The CDR3 DNA reads TGTGCCAGTAGAGACCCCAGGGGCTGGGGAGATACGCAGTATTTT. Complete variable domain (other parts from reference TRBV19 and TRBJ2-3): DGGITQSPKYLFRKEGQNVTLSCEQNLNHDAMYWYRQDPGQGLRLIYYSQIVNDFQKGDIAEGYSVSREKKESFPLTVTSAQKNPTAFYLCASRDPRGWGDTQYFGPGTRLTVL.

The genes are TRBV3-1 (or the pseudogene TRBV3-2) and TRBJ1-1; D unresolved. There are 11 residues in the CDR3. V shed 1 base and J shed 11 bases, with 8 bases lying between them. Germline V gene lookup returns CDR1 LGHDT and CDR2 YNNKEL (reference sequence). CDR3 amino acids: CASSQASGAFF. The CDR3 nucleotides read TGTGCCAGCAGCCAAGCCTCGGGGGCTTTCTTT.

This chain links TRBV6-2 or TRBV6-3 with TRBJ2-1, with D unresolved. V gave up 4 bases and J gave up 4 bases, with 14 bases separating them. The CDR3 extends over 15 amino acids. The germline CDR1 and CDR2 sequences are MNHEY and SVGEGT. Here the CDR3 DNA reads TGTGCCAGCAGTTCAAACAGCATGGAATACAATGAGCAGTTCTTC. Amino acids: CASSSNSMEYNEQFF.

V gene TRBV27 combines with J gene TRBJ2-7; 7 bases fit TRBD1. Germline CDR1 and CDR2: MNHEY and SMNVEV (reference sequence). The CDR3 extends over 14 amino acids. V shed 4 bases, J shed 4 bases, and the junction held 7 bases outside the gene matches. The CDR3 spells CASSSTGLIYEQYF. The CDR3 DNA sequence: TGTGCCAGCAGTTCGACAGGGCTTATTTACGAGCAGTACTTC.

The chain has TRBV13 and TRBJ1-3; TRBD1 might be the D (6 bases). Per germline, CDR1 PRHDT and CDR2 FYEKMQ (reference sequence). The CDR3 sequence is 18 residues long. The V end lost 5 bases, the J end lost 0 bases, and 20 bases lay between the germline ends. The CDR3 spells CASSEEGGAVFSGNTIYF. The CDR3 region has the DNA TGTGCCAGCAGCGAGGAGGGGGGGGCCGTTTTCTCTGGAAACACCATATATTTT.